The 9 T cell receptor beta chains given below trace back to one sample, sequenced in a study of Graves' ophthalmopathy and Graves' hyperthyroidism. From RNA, the CDR3 regions of TCR beta chains were amplified and sequenced. HTBI-primed RT-PCR formed the first round, and a multiplex PCR formed the second. TCRdb redid the calling of the multiplex PCR reads with MiXCR, one entry per CDR3 protein. The sample carries about half a million distinct CDR3 sequences, approximately 15% recorded once. The sample taken for sequencing was blood. These receptors were obtained from a woman aged 25 to 45 with Graves' ophthalmopathy.

This clonotype was counted ten times or more. V and J are TRBV6-2 or TRBV6-3 and TRBJ1-5; D is uncertain. Germline loops: CDR1 MNHEY, CDR2 SVGEGT. This CDR3 spans 18 amino acids. V gave up 4 bases and J gave up 1 base, with 20 bases separating them. The CDR3 reads CASSSNVLLIESNQPQHF. The CDR3 coding sequence is TGTGCCAGCAGTTCAAATGTCCTCTTAATCGAAAGCAATCAGCCCCAGCATTTT.

A single count supports this clonotype. The chain couples TRBV12-3 or TRBV12-4 to TRBJ1-2, with 8 bases lining up with TRBD1. CDR3 length equals 14 residues. After removal of 5 bases from V and 7 bases from J, the junction contained 9 bases not matched to a gene. The CDR3 region has the DNA TGTGCCAGCAGTCCTGGACAGGGACTATCTGGCTACACCTTC. It translates to CASSPGQGLSGYTF.

This clonotype was recorded many times. The J gene is TRBJ1-2, the V gene TRBV7-8; possibly TRBD1 for D (6 bases). Trimming took 0 bases from V and 2 from J, leaving 10 bases between them. The CDR3 sequence is 15 residues long. CDR1 is SGHVS, CDR2 FQNEAQ, per germline. The CDR3 reads CASSLAHTGNYGYTF. CDR3 DNA: TGTGCCAGCAGCTTAGCGCATACAGGGAACTATGGCTACACCTTC.

Only a few counts were recorded for this clonotype. The J gene is TRBJ1-2, the V gene TRBV12-3 or TRBV12-4, with D possibly matching TRBD1 (5 bases). The CDR3 runs 12 residues. V shed 4 bases and J shed 4 bases, with 7 bases lying between them. The CDR3 sequence: CASSYGAYGYTF. The DNA of the CDR3 is TGTGCCAGCAGTTATGGGGCCTATGGCTACACCTTC.

This clonotype was counted many times. The V call is TRBV27, the J call TRBJ1-1, with D possibly TRBD1 on 5 matching bases. The CDR3 has 15 residues. The germline CDR1 and CDR2 sequences are MNHEY and SMNVEV (reference sequence). V lost 6 bases and J lost 2, with 16 bases in between. In DNA, the CDR3 is TGTGCCAGCAGCTCTGACAGAACACTCAACACTGAAGCTTTCTTT. This sequence encodes CASSSDRTLNTEAFF.

This clonotype came up many times. The chain joins TRBV6-1 to TRBJ1-6; 7 positions agree with TRBD1. V shed 6 bases and J 7 bases; nucleotides not matched to a gene: 6. This CDR3 is built from 14 residues. Germline lookup yields CDR1 MNHNS and CDR2 SASEGT. The DNA of the CDR3 is TGTGCCAGCAGCCCGACAGGGACCAATTCACCCCTCCACTTT. Its protein is CASSPTGTNSPLHF.

The chain recombines TRBV7-6 with TRBJ2-7; possibly TRBD2 for D (5 bases). The CDR3 contains 15 residues. Trimming took off 5 bases at V and 4 bases at J, with 18 bases between the two ends. The germline gives CDR1 SGHVS, CDR2 FNYEAQ. CDR3 in amino acids: CASSPRGVPTYEQYF. CDR3 nucleotides: TGTGCCAGCAGCCCCCGGGGAGTGCCGACGTACGAGCAGTACTTC. Looking up the rest from reference TRBV7-6 and TRBJ2-7 gives the full variable domain: GAGVSQSPRYKVTKRGQDVALRCDPISGHVSLYWYRQALGQGPEFLTYFNYEAQQDKSGLPNDRFSAERPEGSISTLTIQRTEQRDSAMYRCASSPRGVPTYEQYFGPGTRLTVT.

This clonotype has more than one count but fewer than ten. V and J are TRBV29-1 and TRBJ1-1; TRBD1 is a possible D gene (6 bases). Trimming shortened V by 7 bases and J by 5 bases, and 23 bases separated the two germline ends. Germline CDR1 is SQVTM and CDR2 is ANQGSEA. The CDR3 is 15 residues long. In DNA form, the CDR3 reads TGCAGCGCTCGTTCCCGTGAGGGGGGATGGACTGAAGCTTTCTTT. Residues: CSARSREGGWTEAFF.

In its sample, this clonotype was seen many times. This chain links TRBV11-2 with TRBJ1-1, with TRBD1 matching over 8 bases. Trimming at V came to 0 bases and at J to 5 bases, leaving 8 bases not matched to a gene. Germline CDR1 is SGHAT and CDR2 is FQNNGV. The CDR3 extends over 16 amino acids. For the CDR3, the DNA is TGTGCCAGCAGCTTAGACTGGACAGGGCGAGGGACTGAAGCTTTCTTT. Encoded protein: CASSLDWTGRGTEAFF.